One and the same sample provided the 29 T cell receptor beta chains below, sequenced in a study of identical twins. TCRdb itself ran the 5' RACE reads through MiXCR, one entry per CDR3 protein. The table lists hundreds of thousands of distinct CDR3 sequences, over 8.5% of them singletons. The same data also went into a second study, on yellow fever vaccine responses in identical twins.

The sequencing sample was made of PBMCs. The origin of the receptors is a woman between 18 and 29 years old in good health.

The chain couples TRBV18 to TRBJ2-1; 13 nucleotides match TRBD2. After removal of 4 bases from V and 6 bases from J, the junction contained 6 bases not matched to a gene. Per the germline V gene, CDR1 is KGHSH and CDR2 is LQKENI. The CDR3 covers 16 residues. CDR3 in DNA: TGTGCCAGCTCACAAGGACTAGCGGGAGACTCCAATGAGCAGTTCTTC. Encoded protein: CASSQGLAGDSNEQFF.

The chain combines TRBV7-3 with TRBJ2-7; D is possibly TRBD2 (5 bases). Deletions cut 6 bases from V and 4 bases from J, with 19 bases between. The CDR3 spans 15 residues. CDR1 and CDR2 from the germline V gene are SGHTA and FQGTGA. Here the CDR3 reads CASSVGVGVMYEQYF. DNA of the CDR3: TGTGCCAGCAGTGTCGGGGTAGGCGTCATGTACGAGCAGTACTTC.

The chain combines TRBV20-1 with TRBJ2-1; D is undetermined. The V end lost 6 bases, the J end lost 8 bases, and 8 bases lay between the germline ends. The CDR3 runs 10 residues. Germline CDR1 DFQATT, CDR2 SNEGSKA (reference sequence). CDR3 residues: CSASWDEQFF. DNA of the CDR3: TGCAGTGCCAGCTGGGATGAGCAGTTCTTC.

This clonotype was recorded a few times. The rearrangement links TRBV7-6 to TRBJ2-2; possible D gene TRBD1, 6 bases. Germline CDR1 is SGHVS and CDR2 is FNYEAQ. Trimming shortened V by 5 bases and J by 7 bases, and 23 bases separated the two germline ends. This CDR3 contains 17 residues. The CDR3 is CASSPQNQGSYGGELFF. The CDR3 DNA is TGTGCCAGCAGCCCCCAGAATCAGGGGTCGTACGGCGGGGAGCTGTTTTTT.

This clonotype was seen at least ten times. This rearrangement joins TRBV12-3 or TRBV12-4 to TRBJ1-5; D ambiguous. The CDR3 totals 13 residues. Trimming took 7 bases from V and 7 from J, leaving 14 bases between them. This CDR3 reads CASTIMPRQPQHF. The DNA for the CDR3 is TGTGCCAGCACCATAATGCCTAGGCAGCCCCAGCATTTT.

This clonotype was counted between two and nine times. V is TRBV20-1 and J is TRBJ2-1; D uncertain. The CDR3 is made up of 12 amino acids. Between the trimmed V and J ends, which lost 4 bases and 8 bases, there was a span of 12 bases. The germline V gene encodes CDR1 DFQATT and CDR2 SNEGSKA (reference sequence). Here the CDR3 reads CSATAVTDEQFF. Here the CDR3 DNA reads TGCAGTGCTACGGCAGTAACCGATGAGCAGTTCTTC.

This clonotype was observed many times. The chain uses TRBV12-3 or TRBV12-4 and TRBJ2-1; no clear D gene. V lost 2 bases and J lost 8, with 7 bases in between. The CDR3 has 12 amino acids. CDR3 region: CASSLIGDEQFF. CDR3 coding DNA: TGTGCCAGCAGTTTAATCGGCGATGAGCAGTTCTTC.

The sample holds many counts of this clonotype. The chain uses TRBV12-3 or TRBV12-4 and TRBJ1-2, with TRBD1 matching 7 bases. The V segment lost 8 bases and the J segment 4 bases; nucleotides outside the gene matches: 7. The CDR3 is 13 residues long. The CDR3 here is CASSRGQPYGYTF. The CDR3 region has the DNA TGTGCCAGCTCCCGGGGACAGCCCTATGGCTACACCTTC.

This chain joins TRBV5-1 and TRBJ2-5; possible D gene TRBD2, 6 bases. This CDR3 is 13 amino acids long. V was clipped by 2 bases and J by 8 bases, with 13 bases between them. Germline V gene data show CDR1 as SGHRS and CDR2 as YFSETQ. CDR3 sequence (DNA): TGCGCCAGCAGCTTCGGGGAGGCAGACACCCAGTACTTC. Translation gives CASSFGEADTQYF. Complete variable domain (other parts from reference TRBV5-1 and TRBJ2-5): KAGVTQTPRYLIKTRGQQVTLSCSPISGHRSVSWYQQTPGQGLQFLFEYFSETQRNKGNFPGRFSGRQFSNSRSEMNVSTLELGDSALYLCASSFGEADTQYFGPGTRLLVL.

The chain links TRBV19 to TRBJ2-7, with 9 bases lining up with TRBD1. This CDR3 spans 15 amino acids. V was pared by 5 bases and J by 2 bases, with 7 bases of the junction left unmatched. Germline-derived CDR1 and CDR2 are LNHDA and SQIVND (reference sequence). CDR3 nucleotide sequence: TGTGCCAGTAGTCAATCGGGACAGGGTCCCTACGAGCAGTACTTC. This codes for CASSQSGQGPYEQYF.

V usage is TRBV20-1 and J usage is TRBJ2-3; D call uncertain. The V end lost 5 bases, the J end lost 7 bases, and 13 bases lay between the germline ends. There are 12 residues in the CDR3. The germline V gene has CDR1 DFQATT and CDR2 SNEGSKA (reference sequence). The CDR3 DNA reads TGCAGTGCTGGCCCATTAGTAAATACGCAGTATTTT. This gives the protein CSAGPLVNTQYF.

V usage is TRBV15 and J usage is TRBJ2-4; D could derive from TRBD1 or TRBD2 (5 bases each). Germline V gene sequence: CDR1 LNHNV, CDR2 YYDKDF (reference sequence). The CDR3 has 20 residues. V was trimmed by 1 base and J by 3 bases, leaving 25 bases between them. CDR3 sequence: CATSRGKGPSSLTDKNIQYF. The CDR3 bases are TGTGCCACCAGCAGAGGAAAGGGGCCTAGCTCCCTGACAGACAAAAACATTCAGTACTTC. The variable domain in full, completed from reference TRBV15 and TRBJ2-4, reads DAMVIQNPRYQVTQFGKPVTLSCSQTLNHNVMYWYQQKSSQAPKLLFHYYDKDFNNEADTPDNFQSRRPNTSFCFLDIRSPGLGDTAMYLCATSRGKGPSSLTDKNIQYFGAGTRLSVL.

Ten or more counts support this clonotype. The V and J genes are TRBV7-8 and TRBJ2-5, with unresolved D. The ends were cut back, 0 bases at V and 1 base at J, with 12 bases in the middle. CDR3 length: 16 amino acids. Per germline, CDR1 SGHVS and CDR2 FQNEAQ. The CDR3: CASSLAAGLTQETQYF. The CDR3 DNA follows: TGTGCCAGCAGCTTAGCGGCCGGATTGACCCAAGAGACCCAGTACTTC.

The DNA for the CDR3 is TGTGCCAGCAGCTTAATGACTCTTACCGGGGAGCTGTTTTTT. Encoded protein: CASSLMTLTGELFF. The V gene is TRBV7-2, the J gene TRBJ2-2, with no clear D. The germline V gene encodes CDR1 SGHTA and CDR2 FQGNSA. The CDR3 sequence is 14 residues long. The germline V and J ends were trimmed by 2 bases and 5 bases, with 9 bases remaining between them.

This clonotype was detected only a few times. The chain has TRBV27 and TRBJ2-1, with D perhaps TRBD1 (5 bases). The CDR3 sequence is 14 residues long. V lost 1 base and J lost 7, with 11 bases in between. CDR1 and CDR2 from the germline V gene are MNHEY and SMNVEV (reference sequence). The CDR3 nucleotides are TGTGCCAGCAGTTTATATAGTAAGGGGAATGAGCAGTTCTTC. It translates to CASSLYSKGNEQFF.

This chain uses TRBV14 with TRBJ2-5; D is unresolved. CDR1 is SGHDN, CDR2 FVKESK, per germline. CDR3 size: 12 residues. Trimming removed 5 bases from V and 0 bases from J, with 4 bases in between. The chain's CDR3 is CASSVHQETQYF. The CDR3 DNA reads TGTGCCAGCAGCGTTCACCAAGAGACCCAGTACTTC.

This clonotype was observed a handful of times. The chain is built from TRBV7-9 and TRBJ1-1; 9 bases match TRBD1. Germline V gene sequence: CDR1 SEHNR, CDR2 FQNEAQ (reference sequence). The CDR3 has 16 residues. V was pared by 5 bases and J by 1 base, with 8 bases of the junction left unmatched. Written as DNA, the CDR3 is TGTGCCAGCAGCCTCCCGGGGACAGGGACGAACACTGAAGCTTTCTTT. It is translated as CASSLPGTGTNTEAFF.

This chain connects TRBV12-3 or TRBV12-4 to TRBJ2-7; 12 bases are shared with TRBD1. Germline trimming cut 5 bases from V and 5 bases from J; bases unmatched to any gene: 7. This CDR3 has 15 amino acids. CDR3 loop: CASSTGTGGVHEQYF. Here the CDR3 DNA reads TGTGCCAGCAGTACCGGGACAGGGGGCGTCCACGAGCAGTACTTC.

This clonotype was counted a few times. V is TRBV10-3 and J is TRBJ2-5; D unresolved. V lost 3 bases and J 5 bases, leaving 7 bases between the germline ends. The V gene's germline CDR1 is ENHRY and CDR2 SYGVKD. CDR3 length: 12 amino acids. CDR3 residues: CAISDIMETQYF. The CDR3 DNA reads TGTGCCATCAGTGACATAATGGAGACCCAGTACTTC.

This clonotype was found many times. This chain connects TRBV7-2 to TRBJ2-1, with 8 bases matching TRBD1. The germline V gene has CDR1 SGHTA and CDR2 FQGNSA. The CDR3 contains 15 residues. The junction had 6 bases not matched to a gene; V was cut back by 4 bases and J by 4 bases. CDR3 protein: CASSSGTGLYNEQFF. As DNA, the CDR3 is TGTGCCAGCAGCTCCGGGACAGGCCTTTACAATGAGCAGTTCTTC.

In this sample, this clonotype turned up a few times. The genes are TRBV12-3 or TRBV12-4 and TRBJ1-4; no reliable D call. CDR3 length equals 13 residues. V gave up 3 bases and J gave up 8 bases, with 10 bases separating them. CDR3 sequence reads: CASSFLGWEKLFF. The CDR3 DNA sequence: TGTGCCAGCAGTTTTTTGGGTTGGGAAAAACTGTTTTTT.

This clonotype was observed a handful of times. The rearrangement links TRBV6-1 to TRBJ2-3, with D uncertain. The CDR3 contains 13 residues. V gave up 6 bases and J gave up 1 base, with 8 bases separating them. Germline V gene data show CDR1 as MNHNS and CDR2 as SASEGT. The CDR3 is CASRVGGTDTQYF. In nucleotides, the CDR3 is TGTGCCAGCAGGGTTGGTGGCACAGATACGCAGTATTTT.

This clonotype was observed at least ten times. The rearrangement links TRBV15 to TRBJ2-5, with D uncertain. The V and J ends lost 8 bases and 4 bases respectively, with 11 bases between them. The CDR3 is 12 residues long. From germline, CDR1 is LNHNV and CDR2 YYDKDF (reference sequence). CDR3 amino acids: CATRRVGETQYF. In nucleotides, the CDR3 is TGTGCCACCCGACGGGTGGGAGAGACCCAGTACTTC.

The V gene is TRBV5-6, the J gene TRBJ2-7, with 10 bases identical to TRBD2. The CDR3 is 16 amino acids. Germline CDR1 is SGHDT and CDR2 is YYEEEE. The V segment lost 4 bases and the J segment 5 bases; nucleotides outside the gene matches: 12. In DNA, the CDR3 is TGTGCCAGCAGCCGCTTTAGGGCTAGCGGGAGCCACGAGCAGTACTTC. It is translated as CASSRFRASGSHEQYF.

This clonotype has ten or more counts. The CDR3: CASSPGAADTQYF. The CDR3 DNA follows: TGTGCCAGCTCACCCGGTGCCGCAGATACGCAGTATTTT. This chain joins TRBV18 and TRBJ2-3; no firm D call. The germline CDR1 and CDR2 sequences are KGHSH and LQKENI. The CDR3 spans 13 residues. Trimming stripped 3 bases from V and 4 bases from J, with 8 bases between.

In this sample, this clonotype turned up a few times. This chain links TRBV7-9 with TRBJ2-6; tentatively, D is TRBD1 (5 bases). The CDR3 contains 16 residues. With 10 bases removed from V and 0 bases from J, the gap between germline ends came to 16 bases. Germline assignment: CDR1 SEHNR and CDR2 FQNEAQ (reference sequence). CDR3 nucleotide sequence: TGTGCCATCCCCACTACAGGCCACTCTGGGGCCAACGTCCTGACTTTC. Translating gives CAIPTTGHSGANVLTF.

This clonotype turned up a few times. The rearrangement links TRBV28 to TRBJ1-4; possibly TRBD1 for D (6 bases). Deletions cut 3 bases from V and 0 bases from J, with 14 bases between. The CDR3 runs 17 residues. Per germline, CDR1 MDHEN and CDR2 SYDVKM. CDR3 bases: TGTGCCAGCAGTTTTTTTCAGGGGCTTGCAACTAATGAAAAACTGTTTTTT. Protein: CASSFFQGLATNEKLFF.

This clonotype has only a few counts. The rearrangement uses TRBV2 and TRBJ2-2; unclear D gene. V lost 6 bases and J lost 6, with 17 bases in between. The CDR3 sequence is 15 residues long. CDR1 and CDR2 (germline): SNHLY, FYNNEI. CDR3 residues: CASSAALFVPGELFF. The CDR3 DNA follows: TGTGCCAGCAGCGCGGCCCTTTTTGTTCCCGGGGAGCTGTTTTTT.

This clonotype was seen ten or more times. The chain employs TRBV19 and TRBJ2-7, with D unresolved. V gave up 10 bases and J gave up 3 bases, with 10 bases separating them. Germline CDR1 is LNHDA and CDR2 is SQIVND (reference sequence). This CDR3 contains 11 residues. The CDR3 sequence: CATKDLYEQYF. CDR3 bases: TGTGCCACGAAGGATCTCTACGAGCAGTACTTC.